The 12 T cell receptor beta chains below come from one sample, sequenced in a study of regulatory T cells in long-lasting Graves disease. In building TCR beta libraries, iRepertoire HTBI primers were used together with Arm-PCR of CDR3 regions. TCRdb re-analysed the multiplex PCR reads in MiXCR, keeping a single row per CDR3 protein. The table lists 400,000 to 550,000 distinct CDR3 sequences, more than 12% of them singletons, with over 15% in the top ten. Time point denoted: newly diagnosed GD, antithyroid drugs for less than 3 months. Extracted PBMC RNA gave rise to the TCR library. This sample also appeared in a second study, on T cells in Graves' hyperthyroidism and ophthalmopathy.

The input for sequencing was peripheral blood mononuclear cells (PBMCs), taken at new diagnosis, from a patient treated with antithyroid drugs. The receptors derive from a woman aged 25 to 45 with Graves disease.

This clonotype appeared a few times. The CDR3 coding sequence is TGTGCCAGTAAACGCGGACAGGCTCCAGAGGCCCAGCATTTT. It yields the protein CASKRGQAPEAQHF. The rearrangement joins TRBV19 to TRBJ1-5, with 7 nucleotides matching TRBD1. Germline assignment: CDR1 LNHDA and CDR2 SQIVND (reference sequence). Trimming took 7 bases from V and 11 from J; bases not matched to a gene: 14. CDR3 length equals 14 residues. Based on the CDR3 plus reference TRBV19 and TRBJ1-5, the full variable domain is DGGITQSPKYLFRKEGQNVTLSCEQNLNHDAMYWYRQDPGQGLRLIYYSQIVNDFQKGDIAEGYSVSREKKESFPLTVTSAQKNPTAFYLCASKRGQAPEAQHFGDGTRLSIL.

This clonotype was counted many times. V gene TRBV20-1 combines with J gene TRBJ2-5; no clear D gene. Trimming removed 6 bases at V and 9 bases at J, with 14 bases between. Germline V gene data show CDR1 as DFQATT and CDR2 as SNEGSKA (reference sequence). This CDR3 contains 11 residues. Written as DNA, the CDR3 is TGCAGTGCCACCGTTGACGGGTCCCAGTACTTC. Translated, it gives CSATVDGSQYF.

In its sample, this clonotype was seen many times. This chain links TRBV12-3 or TRBV12-4 with TRBJ2-1; D is unresolved. The CDR3 is 13 amino acids. V dropped 6 bases and J dropped 5 bases, with 11 bases sitting between them. The CDR3: CASSHGNDNEQFF. CDR3 coding DNA: TGTGCCAGCAGCCACGGTAACGACAATGAGCAGTTCTTC.

This rearrangement joins TRBV28 to TRBJ1-5, with D possibly matching TRBD1 (5 bases). This CDR3 has 15 residues. V was pared by 0 bases and J by 7 bases, with 13 bases between. Germline lookup yields CDR1 MDHEN and CDR2 SYDVKM. The CDR3 sequence: CASSLWGGDGQPQHF. The CDR3, as DNA: TGTGCCAGCAGTTTATGGGGAGGGGACGGGCAGCCCCAGCATTTT.

V gene TRBV4-1 combines with J gene TRBJ2-7; 9 bases fit TRBD2. CDR3 length equals 14 residues. Germline CDR1 MGHRA, CDR2 YSYEKL. J was trimmed by 3 bases and V by 5 bases; bases with no gene match: 5. The CDR3 sequence is CASSGASGIYEQYF. The CDR3 DNA reads TGCGCCAGCAGCGGGGCTAGCGGGATCTACGAGCAGTACTTC.

This clonotype showed up many times. This rearrangement joins TRBV28 to TRBJ2-7; 10 bases map to TRBD1. Germline V gives CDR1 MDHEN, CDR2 SYDVKM. The V segment lost 6 bases and the J segment 3 bases; nucleotides outside the gene matches: 11. This CDR3 comprises 16 residues. As DNA, the CDR3 is TGTGCCAGCAGGGCCGGGACAGGGGATTTTTTCTACGAGCAGTACTTC. It encodes CASRAGTGDFFYEQYF. Drawing the rest from reference TRBV28 and TRBJ2-7, the complete variable domain is DVKVTQSSRYLVKRTGEKVFLECVQDMDHENMFWYRQDPGLGLRLIYFSYDVKMKEKGDIPEGYSVSREKKERFSLILESASTNQTSMYLCASRAGTGDFFYEQYFGPGTRLTVT.

This clonotype was picked up a small number of times. The chain employs TRBV19 and TRBJ2-2; a weak D match, TRBD2 (5 bases). Germline CDR1 LNHDA, CDR2 SQIVND (reference sequence). Trimming cost V 5 bases and J 1 base, with 11 bases left between them. The CDR3 covers 15 residues. The DNA for the CDR3 is TGTGCCAGTAGTTCGTGGGAGAGGAACACCGGGGAGCTGTTTTTT. This codes for CASSSWERNTGELFF.

There are many counts of this clonotype. The V gene is TRBV28, the J gene TRBJ2-5; 8 bases are a match to TRBD2. Germline loops: CDR1 MDHEN, CDR2 SYDVKM. With 6 bases clipped from V and 4 bases from J, the junction kept 1 base outside the gene matches. CDR3 size: 12 residues. The chain's CDR3 is CASRSGRETQYF. In nucleotides, the CDR3 is TGTGCCAGCAGGAGCGGGAGAGAGACCCAGTACTTC. Full variable domain (remainder filled in from reference TRBV28 and TRBJ2-5): DVKVTQSSRYLVKRTGEKVFLECVQDMDHENMFWYRQDPGLGLRLIYFSYDVKMKEKGDIPEGYSVSREKKERFSLILESASTNQTSMYLCASRSGRETQYFGPGTRLLVL.

The sample holds a few counts of this clonotype. The chain has TRBV4-1 and TRBJ1-2; D remains unclear. Trimming pared 0 bases from V and 4 bases from J, leaving 12 bases between. Germline loops: CDR1 MGHRA, CDR2 YSYEKL. The CDR3 runs 15 residues. CDR3 in amino acids: CASSQEKWETYGYTF. The CDR3 nucleotides read TGCGCCAGCAGCCAAGAAAAGTGGGAGACCTATGGCTACACCTTC.

The chain links TRBV6-5 to TRBJ2-3; tentatively, D is TRBD1 or TRBD2 (5 bases each). The better agreement between TRBJ2-7 and the DNA end casts doubt on the J call. The CDR3 is made up of 16 amino acids. Germline values: CDR1 MNHEY, CDR2 SVGAGI. The CDR3 loop is CASSFFPGTKGYEQYF. CDR3 DNA sequence: TGTGCCAGCAGTTTCTTCCCCGGGACCAAAGGCTACGAGCAGTACTTC.

The gene calls are TRBV3-1 and TRBJ2-5, with 9 bases lining up with TRBD2. This CDR3 is 15 amino acids long. V trimming: 6 bases; J trimming: 5 bases; junction bases outside the gene matches: 10. Germline CDR1 LGHDT, CDR2 YNNKEL (reference sequence). The CDR3 DNA reads TGTGCCAGCAGGGGTAGCGGGAGCCCTAGGGAGACCCAGTACTTC. This gives the protein CASRGSGSPRETQYF.

This clonotype was counted many times. This sequence joins TRBV20-1 and TRBJ2-5, with D possibly TRBD2 on 6 matching bases. V lost 3 bases, J lost 4 bases, and 15 bases lay in between. CDR3 length: 14 amino acids. CDR1 and CDR2 (germline): DFQATT, SNEGSKA (reference sequence). The CDR3 DNA sequence: TGCAGTGCTAGTCGGATTCGGGGGAGAGAGACCCAGTACTTC. Protein: CSASRIRGRETQYF.